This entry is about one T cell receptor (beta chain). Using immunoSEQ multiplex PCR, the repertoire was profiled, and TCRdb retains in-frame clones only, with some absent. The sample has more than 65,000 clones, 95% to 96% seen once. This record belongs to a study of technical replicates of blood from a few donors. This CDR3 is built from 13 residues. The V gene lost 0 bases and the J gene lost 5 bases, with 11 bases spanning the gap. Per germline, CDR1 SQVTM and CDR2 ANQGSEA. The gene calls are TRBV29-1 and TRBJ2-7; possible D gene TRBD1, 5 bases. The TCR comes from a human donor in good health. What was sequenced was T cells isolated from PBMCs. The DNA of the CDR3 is TGCAGCGTTGAAGAAGGGGCCAAAGACGAGCAGTACTTC. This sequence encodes CSVEEGAKDEQYF.